The source of this TCR beta chain is a study of T cell responses to AZD1222 COVID-19 vaccine. Background on the study: Pooled samples include second doses given at about 4 or 12 weeks. Findings of the study overall: Among the donors, most were white British and more were female, and clonal diversity was possibly underestimated. Dominant at 160-218 and 743-854, vaccine-associated CD4 TCRs also spanned spike.

Concerning this clone itself: Its target is unknown.

Only in-frame clones appear in the TCRdb table, and some are missing; sequencing was by immunoSEQ multiplex PCR. The table records about 120,000 clones, approximately 85% of them present only once. The sequence was collected from an adult in good health. Sample: peripheral blood, taken on day 0 of AZD1222 vaccination.

The CDR3 loop reads CASSPAQGTVLGGYTF. The CDR3, as DNA: TGTGCCAGCTCACCGGCCCAGGGGACCGTCTTAGGAGGCTACACCTTC. This chain uses TRBV18 with TRBJ1-2, with D perhaps TRBD1 (6 bases). The CDR3 is 16 residues long. Germline-derived CDR1 and CDR2 are KGHSH and LQKENI. V was shortened by 3 bases and J by 8 bases, with 22 bases between the two germline ends.